This T cell receptor beta chain was sequenced for a study of shared clonotypes between healthy human individuals. Overall study findings and caveats: Genetic and exposure-history diversity was limited by the small donor number. Only blood samples were collected, and tissue repertoires likely differ.

The germline V gene encodes CDR1 SGHNT and CDR2 YENEEA. V lost 1 base and J lost 9, with 10 bases in between. The CDR3 runs to 13 residues. Some 28,000 T cell genomes (approximately 0.3 ug DNA) went into each PBMC replicate. Assay: immunoSEQ multiplex PCR; the TCRdb copy retains only in-frame clones and omits some. This sample has around 530,000 clones, with around 78% found just once. Worth noting for this clone: Its specificity is not known.

The chain couples TRBV11-3 to TRBJ2-1; no reliable D call. The sequenced material came from PBMCs. The TCR was taken from a woman in her 40s in good health. Some clones in this sample may be carry-over from other donors' samples. The CDR3 sequence: CASSLVGAGEQFF. The CDR3, as DNA: TGTGCCAGCAGCTTAGTAGGTGCAGGTGAGCAGTTCTTC.